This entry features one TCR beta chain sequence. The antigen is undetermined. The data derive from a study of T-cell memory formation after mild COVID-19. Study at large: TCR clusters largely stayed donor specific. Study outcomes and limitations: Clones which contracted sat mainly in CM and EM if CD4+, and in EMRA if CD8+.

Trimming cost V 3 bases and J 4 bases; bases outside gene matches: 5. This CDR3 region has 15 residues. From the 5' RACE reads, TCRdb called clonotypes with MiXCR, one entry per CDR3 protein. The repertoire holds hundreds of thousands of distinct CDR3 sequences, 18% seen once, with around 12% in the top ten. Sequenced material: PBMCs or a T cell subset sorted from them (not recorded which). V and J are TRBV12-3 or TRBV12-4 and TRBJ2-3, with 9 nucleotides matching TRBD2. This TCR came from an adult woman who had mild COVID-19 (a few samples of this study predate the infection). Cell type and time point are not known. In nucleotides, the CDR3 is TGTGCCAGCAGTTTGATGCGGGGGGGCCCAGATACGCAGTATTTT. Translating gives CASSLMRGGPDTQYF.